The source of this T cell receptor (beta chain) is a study of radiotherapy plus CTLA-4 blockade in lung cancer. Study background: For approximately 19% of patients, objective responses occurred, and roughly 30% had disease control.

Study-wide results and limits: How blood T cell clones changed early, along with interferon-beta, reportedly forecast response best. In blood, TCR clones derived from the tumor expanded after radiotherapy plus ipilimumab.

Trimming took off 4 bases at V and 0 bases at J, with 10 bases between the two ends. Germline V gives CDR1 SGHRS, CDR2 YFSETQ. The CDR3 consists of 14 residues. Patients with chemo-refractory metastatic non-small-cell lung cancer received focal radiation plus CTLA-4 blockade with ipilimumab. This clone was seen once. Its antigen is still unknown. Libraries were prepared by immunoSEQ multiplex PCR; TCRdb keeps only in-frame clonotypes and omits some of them. Of roughly 80,000 clones listed, less than 85% were seen once; the top ten hold approximately 10%. The sequenced sample was peripheral blood, obtained from a patient treated with radiotherapy plus ipilimumab. The chain is built from TRBV5-1 and TRBJ1-1; D gene uncertain. The source is a human donor with non-small cell lung cancer whose response to radiotherapy plus ipilimumab could not be evaluated. CDR3 nucleotides: TGCGCCAGCAGCAGAGGAAGCGTGAACACTGAAGCTTTCTTT. This gives the protein CASSRGSVNTEAFF.